This TCR beta chain was identified in a study of OX40 agonist ivuxolimab in advanced cancers. A note on the overall study: The costimulatory receptor OX40 (CD134) was targeted by ivuxolimab, a fully human IgG2 agonistic monoclonal antibody. In the dose-escalation cohort, more than 75% of patients were male, and the mean age was roughly 60 years, with a range of roughly 20 to 79. Intravenous ivuxolimab was administered to patients every 2 weeks at six dose levels: 0.01, 0.1, 0.3, 1.5, 3 and 10 mg/kg. The paper describes the monotherapy dose-escalation part (N ≈ 52 patients) of the phase I trial of ivuxolimab. The purpose of peripheral TCRbeta sequencing was to test whether ivuxolimab changed TCR sequence diversity and led to clonal T-cell expansion. Of the roughly 52 dose-escalation patients, hepatocellular carcinoma was present in approximately 20, melanoma in approximately 15, renal cell carcinoma in 9 and head and neck cancer in 9. Partial responses occurred in three dose-escalation patients, of whom one had hepatocellular carcinoma and two had cutaneous melanoma. Prior anti-PD-1, anti-PD-L1 or anti-CTLA-4 therapy was permitted, and about two fifths of dose-escalation patients had received checkpoint inhibitors.

Between the V and J ends, shortened by 3 bases and 3 bases respectively, the junction contains 9 bases. The germline V gene (reference sequence) supplies CDR1 MNHEY and CDR2 SMNVEV. From the cysteine up to the phenylalanine, the CDR3 has a length of 14 residues. Only the CDR3 portion is preserved as DNA: 42 bases, with reading frame beginning at the first base. With regard to this clone: Its specific antigen is unknown. No base-level quality is on record; no much larger clone is a single base apart.

To sequence the TCRbeta CDR3 region, genomic DNA was isolated from the sorted cells. The immunoSEQ Assay was used for sequencing of TCRbeta CDR3 regions. TCRdb took over this immuneACCESS table, retaining in-frame rearrangements with V and J assigned. Such tables are incomplete; in checked studies, under half of the missing clones stem from an unresolved V gene, and the remainder is unexplained. This sample lists about 41,000 clones; approximately 88% were detected once. The ten largest make up about 23% of the sample. The trial excluded patients who had a history of autoimmune disease or were on systemic immunosuppression. Peripheral blood for TCR sequencing was drawn from every dose cohort at baseline, at cycle 4 day 1 and at cycle 7 day 1. The samples were taken from a phase I, first-in-human, multicenter, open-label dose-escalation trial of ivuxolimab. Adults with locally advanced or metastatic head and neck squamous cell, hepatocellular, melanoma or renal cell carcinoma were enrolled in the trial. Before TCR sequencing, CD4+ T cells and CD8+ T cells were sorted from peripheral blood as separate populations.

The paper as a whole reports these results and caveats: Which antigens the clonally expanded peripheral T cells were specific for was not determined. In partial responders in the 0.1-3.0 mg/kg groups, normalized peripheral clonal expansion was found to be among the lowest, especially among CD8+ T cells. At doses of 0.1 to 3.0 mg/kg, clonal expansion of both CD4+ and CD8+ T cells in blood was seen between baseline and week 6. Low levels of normalized T-cell clonal expansion were also seen in some patients who did not respond. After ivuxolimab, more expanded clones were found on average in CD8+ T cells than in CD4+ T cells.

The sequences come from CD4+ or CD8+ T cells sorted from blood, collected in a trial of the OX40 agonist ivuxolimab. The chain couples TRBV27 to TRBJ1-5, with TRBD1 tentatively as D gene (6 bases match). The receptor was derived from an adult with an advanced solid tumor such as melanoma, head and neck, liver or kidney cancer. Here the CDR3 is given as CASSFLGANQPQHF. The nucleotide sequence is given as TGTGCCAGCAGTTTTTTGGGGGCCAATCAGCCCCAGCATTTT.